This is a list of T cell receptor beta chains from one sample in a study of CD8 T cells in ankylosing spondylitis. One entry per CDR3 protein results from TCRdb running MiXCR on the 5' RACE reads. The table has about 250,000 distinct CDR3 sequences, roughly a tenth seen once. Material for sequencing was blood, either unsorted or a sorted T cell fraction (not recorded which). These receptors were collected from a male donor with ankylosing spondylitis or in good health (not recorded which). Both conserved end residues are part of each CDR3. Fields, in order: J gene, clone size, V gene, CDR3 protein. Expanded clones are given a class, and other clones once, few, many or no size at all.

>TRBJ1-1|many|TRBV15
CATSRGTGGGTEAFF
>TRBJ2-1|NA|TRBV20-1
CSASLVAVTLAPYNEQFF
>TRBJ2-1|many|TRBV12-3/TRBV12-4
CASSGPGLDYNEQFF
>TRBJ2-2|many|TRBV7-9
CASSTWDTNTGELFF
>TRBJ2-2|few|TRBV10-1
CASSELGELFF
>TRBJ2-7|many|TRBV20-1
CSASHSYEQYF
>TRBJ2-1|many|TRBV5-1
CASSLGGLAAIYNEQFF
>TRBJ2-7|many|TRBV12-3/TRBV12-4
CASSYRGLYEQYF
>TRBJ2-3|NA|TRBV30
CAWSPGGATDTQYF
>TRBJ2-3|many|TRBV5-1
CASTETSGRAADTQYF
>TRBJ1-5|few|TRBV12-3/TRBV12-4
CASSAPGQPQHF
>TRBJ2-7|few|TRBV10-3
CAISEGAYEQYF
>TRBJ2-5|many|TRBV10-3
CAISSGTSGRRGQETQYF
>TRBJ2-1|many|TRBV10-3
CAIRDSGNYNEQFF
>TRBJ2-3|many|TRBV5-4
CASSPRTAGTTDTQYF
>TRBJ2-2|many|TRBV12-3/TRBV12-4
CASSLRRGTTGELFF
>TRBJ2-3|many|TRBV18
CASSQRARTGTGSTDTQYF
>TRBJ2-3|many|TRBV20-1
CSARSGGRADGDTQYF
>TRBJ2-7|NA|TRBV29-1
CSAELRGAAFYEQYF
>TRBJ2-7|few|TRBV5-1
CASSLASGQIYEQYF
>TRBJ2-1|many|TRBV6-1
CASRTLAGAYNEQFF
>TRBJ1-5|many|TRBV20-1
CSAARVSTSNQPQHF
>TRBJ1-1|many|TRBV5-1
CASMLRGGTEAFF
>TRBJ2-7|few|TRBV5-1
CASSLILSYEQYF
>TRBJ2-1|NA|TRBV7-9
CASSLLRGGRSNEQFF
>TRBJ2-7|NA|TRBV6-1
CASRQDSYEQYF
>TRBJ2-7|few|TRBV20-1
CSAKQGAGDEQYF
>TRBJ2-2|many|TRBV3-1
CATLRRGLGGELFF
>TRBJ1-3|many|TRBV13
CASGGSGNTIYF
>TRBJ2-3|many|TRBV10-3
CAISESDTQYF
>TRBJ1-1|many|TRBV4-1
CASSQDWQKNTEAFF
>TRBJ1-1|many|TRBV4-2
CASSQLDRDTEAFF
>TRBJ2-2|few|TRBV24-1
CATSDPTTGTGADTGELFF
>TRBJ2-1|many|TRBV20-1
CSATPYRTSGSDESYNEQFF
>TRBJ2-7|NA|TRBV4-2
CASSQDGTIETEQYF
>TRBJ2-1|many|TRBV20-1
CSARDLGVVPPNEQFF
>TRBJ1-1|many|TRBV5-1
CASSQDRGDRNTEAFF
>TRBJ2-2|many|TRBV10-3
CAISPGGGSNTGELFF
>TRBJ2-2|NA|TRBV5-1
CASSLALDTLNTGELFF
>TRBJ2-3|many|TRBV7-9
CASSLGSSGGTDTQYF
>TRBJ2-1|NA|TRBV23-1
CASSQPEYREVEQFF
>TRBJ1-6|many|TRBV5-1
CASSRDRAYNSPLHF
>TRBJ2-1|few|TRBV10-1
CASSALRDTNEQFF
>TRBJ2-1|few|TRBV5-6
CASSLGRDSAYNEQFF
>TRBJ2-7|many|TRBV25-1
CASTRTGVYEQYF
>TRBJ2-5|NA|TRBV21-1
CASSKHRGLEEEETQYF
>TRBJ1-1|few|TRBV19
CASRAAGTGIGEAFF
>TRBJ1-1|many|TRBV4-1
CASSHDGVDLEAFF
>TRBJ2-7|NA|TRBV7-2
CASSLVGPGGDHEQYF
>TRBJ2-5|many|TRBV18
CASSPPRGGETQYF
>TRBJ2-7|many|TRBV10-3
CAINPEGPYEQYF
>TRBJ1-2|many|TRBV5-1
CASSPTGQANYGYTF
>TRBJ1-5|few|TRBV4-2
CASSQGRDRVNQPQHF
>TRBJ2-7|many|TRBV6-1
CASSGPSDRPSYEQYF
>TRBJ2-3|many|TRBV24-1
CATSVASEDTQYF